These 30 T cell receptor beta chains came from one sample sequenced in a study of response to subunit inactivated influenza vaccine. TCRdb re-derived calls from the RT-PCR reads in MiXCR, one entry per CDR3 protein. The sample records 650,000 to 800,000 distinct CDR3 sequences, less than 20% being singletons. The specimen comprised PBMCs from blood, sampled more than 4 days after vaccination. The source is a man over 45 who received an inactivated influenza vaccine.

This clonotype has more than one count but fewer than ten. This chain joins TRBV6-5 and TRBJ2-7; 10 positions match TRBD2. The CDR3 is 16 amino acids. Looked up from germline, CDR1 is MNHEY and CDR2 is SVGAGI. V trimming: 0 bases; J trimming: 3 bases; junction bases outside the gene matches: 5. The CDR3 is CASSYSPSGSGYEQYF. The CDR3 region has the DNA TGTGCCAGCAGTTACTCGCCTAGCGGGAGCGGCTACGAGCAGTACTTC.

The V call is TRBV5-1, the J call TRBJ2-4; D ambiguous. V was pared by 4 bases and J by 7 bases, with 12 bases between. CDR1 SGHRS and CDR2 YFSETQ come from the germline V gene. The CDR3 length is 13 residues. The CDR3 sequence is CASSPDHDNIQYF. The CDR3 DNA reads TGCGCCAGCAGCCCAGATCATGACAACATTCAGTACTTC.

The chain has TRBV12-3 or TRBV12-4 and TRBJ2-6, with D possibly being TRBD1 (5 bases). The CDR3 totals 16 residues. V was cut by 6 bases and J by 2 bases, with 14 bases left in between. The CDR3 sequence is CASRRIPGTGANVLTF. CDR3 coding DNA: TGTGCCAGCAGACGAATCCCAGGGACTGGGGCCAACGTCCTGACTTTC.

For the CDR3, the DNA is TGCAGTGCTAGAGATCGGTTGGGACAGCCCTACGAGCAGTACTTC. Amino acid sequence: CSARDRLGQPYEQYF. This rearrangement joins TRBV20-1 to TRBJ2-7, with 7 nucleotides matching TRBD1. Looked up from germline, CDR1 is DFQATT and CDR2 is SNEGSKA (reference sequence). The CDR3 contains 15 residues. V was clipped by 0 bases and J by 2 bases; unmatched bases: 7.

This clonotype was seen only a few times. This chain uses TRBV7-2 with TRBJ2-7; 8 bases match TRBD2. The V gene end was trimmed by 4 bases and the J gene end by 5 bases; junction bases not matched to a gene: 13. This CDR3 has 16 amino acids. CDR1 is SGHTA and CDR2 is FQGNSA in the germline V gene. CDR3 in amino acids: CASSSILGTSIHEQYF. CDR3 in DNA: TGTGCCAGCAGCTCCATCCTTGGGACTAGTATCCACGAGCAGTACTTC.

This sequence joins TRBV5-1 and TRBJ2-7; 7 positions match TRBD1. Germline-derived CDR1 and CDR2 are SGHRS and YFSETQ. V was clipped by 4 bases and J by 3 bases; unmatched bases: 7. The CDR3 totals 14 residues. The CDR3 bases are TGCGCCAGCAGCGGGGGACAGCCGGGCTACGAGCAGTACTTC. It is translated as CASSGGQPGYEQYF.

This clonotype was observed a handful of times. V is TRBV20-1 and J is TRBJ2-5; TRBD2 matches 9 bases. The junction had 15 bases not matched to a gene; V was cut back by 0 bases and J by 4 bases. The germline V gene encodes CDR1 DFQATT and CDR2 SNEGSKA (reference sequence). The CDR3 runs to 18 residues. CDR3 sequence: CSARDIMRAGGPGETQYF. CDR3 nucleotide sequence: TGCAGTGCTAGAGATATCATGCGTGCGGGAGGGCCGGGAGAGACCCAGTACTTC.

The rearrangement joins TRBV28 to TRBJ2-7, with 9 bases identical to TRBD1. Germline CDR1 reads MDHEN; CDR2 reads SYDVKM. The CDR3 is made up of 15 amino acids. Unmatched junction bases numbered 13, after V lost 6 bases and J lost 7 bases. CDR3 region: CASSQHRGRLGEQYF. The CDR3 DNA follows: TGTGCCAGCAGCCAACACAGGGGGCGCCTAGGGGAGCAGTACTTC.

The chain combines TRBV4-2 with TRBJ2-6; D ambiguous. The germline V gene has CDR1 LGHNA and CDR2 YNFKEQ. This CDR3 has 16 amino acids. V was shortened by 0 bases and J by 5 bases, with 11 bases between the two germline ends. CDR3 nucleotides: TGTGCCAGCAGCCAAGAGAAGGTAGGAAGGGCCAACGTCCTGACTTTC. Translating gives CASSQEKVGRANVLTF.

The chain links TRBV5-5 to TRBJ1-3; D may be TRBD1 (5 bases). The CDR3 spans 16 residues. Trimming removed 2 bases from V and 0 bases from J, with 12 bases in between. CDR1 and CDR2 (germline): SGHKS, YYEKEE (reference sequence). CDR3 coding DNA: TGTGCCAGCAGCTTCGGGACTTCCATCTCTGGAAACACCATATATTTT. It yields the protein CASSFGTSISGNTIYF.

The chain is built from TRBV2 and TRBJ2-5; 7 bases align to TRBD1. The CDR3 covers 16 residues. Germline CDR1 SNHLY, CDR2 FYNNEI. V trimming: 2 bases; J trimming: 5 bases; junction bases outside the gene matches: 11. The CDR3 DNA follows: TGTGCCAGCAGTGAAAGGGGGCCCCGTTCGGGTGAGACCCAGTACTTC. Its protein is CASSERGPRSGETQYF.

CDR3 sequence (DNA): TGCGCCAGCAGCCAGTGGGACAGGGGACTCTACGAGCAGTACTTC. Translated, it gives CASSQWDRGLYEQYF. V is TRBV4-3 and J is TRBJ2-7, with TRBD1 identical over 10 bases. In germline, CDR1 is LGHNA, CDR2 YSLEER. V was clipped by 3 bases and J by 3 bases; unmatched bases: 5. CDR3 length: 15 residues.

The chain uses TRBV29-1 and TRBJ2-1; the match to TRBD1 covers 12 bases. CDR3 size: 16 residues. J was trimmed by 13 bases and V by 0 bases; bases with no gene match: 13. Germline CDR1 is SQVTM and CDR2 is ANQGSEA. The CDR3 bases are TGCAGCGTTGAAGAATCGGGACAGGGGGCCAGGATGGATCAGTTCTTC. It codes for CSVEESGQGARMDQFF.

This clonotype has more than one count but fewer than ten. The CDR3 loop is CASSPSAGGNEQFF. The CDR3 nucleotides read TGCGCCAGCAGTCCTAGCGCCGGGGGCAATGAGCAGTTCTTC. The chain employs TRBV4-3 and TRBJ2-1; a weak D match, TRBD2 (6 bases). The CDR3 is 14 amino acids. Trimming took 6 bases from V and 6 from J, leaving 15 bases between them. CDR1 and CDR2 from the germline V gene are LGHNA and YSLEER.

This clonotype has a handful of counts. The chain couples TRBV10-3 to TRBJ2-3, with D tentatively TRBD2 (7 bases). Deletions cut 4 bases from V and 4 bases from J, with 12 bases between. This CDR3 region has 14 residues. The germline gives CDR1 ENHRY, CDR2 SYGVKD. Written as DNA, the CDR3 is TGTGCCATCAGTGGAGGGGGACTACCAGATACGCAGTATTTT. Amino acids: CAISGGGLPDTQYF.

This clonotype was detected many times. The chain recombines TRBV12-3 or TRBV12-4 with TRBJ2-3; D gene uncertain. The CDR3 is 10 amino acids. Trimming removed 5 bases from V and 5 bases from J, with 2 bases in between. Here the CDR3 reads CASSIDTQYF. CDR3 DNA: TGTGCCAGCAGTATAGATACGCAGTATTTT.

The CDR3 region is CASSRSGFEAFF. The CDR3 nucleotides read TGTGCCAGCAGCCGGTCGGGGTTTGAAGCTTTCTTT. The chain combines TRBV12-3 or TRBV12-4 with TRBJ1-1; D gene ambiguous. CDR3 length: 12 residues. Trimming pared 6 bases from V and 7 bases from J, leaving 12 bases between.

This clonotype was detected a few times. Here the CDR3 reads CASSLAAGGGETQYF. In DNA form, the CDR3 reads TGTGCCAGCAGCTTAGCAGCAGGGGGTGGGGAGACCCAGTACTTC. This chain connects TRBV7-2 to TRBJ2-5; 7 bases agree with TRBD1. The germline CDR1 and CDR2 sequences are SGHTA and FQGNSA. CDR3 length: 15 amino acids. The V gene end was trimmed by 0 bases and the J gene end by 5 bases; junction bases not matched to a gene: 6.

The rearrangement uses TRBV7-9 and TRBJ2-2; no firm D call. Germline V gives CDR1 SEHNR, CDR2 FQNEAQ (reference sequence). V was shortened by 4 bases and J by 6 bases, with 12 bases between the two germline ends. This CDR3 region has 14 residues. Written as DNA, the CDR3 is TGTGCCAGCAGCTCCCCTCTTAGTGCCGGGGAGCTGTTTTTT. As protein: CASSSPLSAGELFF.

The rearrangement links TRBV12-3 or TRBV12-4 to TRBJ1-2; D remains ambiguous. The V end was cut by 8 bases, the J end by 12 bases, with 25 bases between. This CDR3 has 14 amino acids. CDR3: CASGQTGGPLGNTF. In DNA form, the CDR3 reads TGTGCCAGCGGCCAAACGGGAGGCCCATTAGGGAACACCTTC.

The chain uses TRBV7-6 and TRBJ2-2; 10 nucleotides align to TRBD2. Germline CDR1 is SGHVS and CDR2 is FNYEAQ. The CDR3 length is 16 residues. Germline trimming cut 1 base from V and 3 bases from J; bases unmatched to any gene: 2. CDR3 loop: CASSLVAGGYTGELFF. DNA of the CDR3: TGTGCCAGCAGCTTAGTAGCGGGGGGTTACACCGGGGAGCTGTTTTTT.

V usage is TRBV29-1 and J usage is TRBJ1-1, with a weak D call TRBD1 (5 bases). The CDR3 spans 15 residues. Looked up from germline, CDR1 is SQVTM and CDR2 is ANQGSEA. With 0 bases removed from V and 0 bases from J, the gap between germline ends came to 11 bases. In DNA form, the CDR3 reads TGCAGCGTTGAAGATCTGCAGGGTATGAACACTGAAGCTTTCTTT. This encodes CSVEDLQGMNTEAFF.

The rearrangement links TRBV10-3 to TRBJ2-1; 8 bases align to TRBD1. V shed 0 bases, J shed 9 bases, and the junction held 7 bases outside the gene matches. Germline CDR1 ENHRY, CDR2 SYGVKD. The CDR3 extends over 15 amino acids. CDR3 in DNA: TGTGCCATCAGTGAGTCGGTCAGGGGGCAGGTTGAGCAGTTCTTC. Encoded protein: CAISESVRGQVEQFF.

The gene calls are TRBV7-2 and TRBJ1-3; 7 bases line up with TRBD1. CDR3 length: 16 residues. Germline CDR1 and CDR2: SGHTA and FQGNSA. Germline trimming cut 5 bases from V and 4 bases from J; bases unmatched to any gene: 11. The CDR3 reads CASSQSPGQPGNTIYF. CDR3 sequence (DNA): TGTGCCAGCAGCCAATCTCCGGGACAGCCGGGAAACACCATATATTTT.

The rearrangement joins TRBV20-1 to TRBJ1-5; 9 bases align to TRBD1. Trimming took 1 base from V and 5 from J; bases not matched to a gene: 6. The CDR3 totals 15 residues. Germline V lookup: CDR1 DFQATT, CDR2 SNEGSKA (reference sequence). CDR3 in amino acids: CSARVEGQGYQPQHF. CDR3 DNA sequence: TGCAGTGCTAGAGTGGAAGGACAGGGGTATCAGCCCCAGCATTTT.

This clonotype appeared many times. The J gene is TRBJ2-3, the V gene TRBV15; no definite D call. The V end was cut by 6 bases, the J end by 4 bases, with 8 bases between. The CDR3 has 12 residues. CDR1 is LNHNV and CDR2 is YYDKDF in the germline V gene (reference sequence). The CDR3 loop reads CATRNFADTQYF. The DNA for the CDR3 is TGTGCCACCAGAAATTTTGCAGATACGCAGTATTTT.

CDR3 loop: CASSLPGPNEKLFF. DNA for the CDR3: TGCGCCAGCAGCTTGCCAGGGCCTAATGAAAAACTGTTTTTT. This chain joins TRBV5-1 and TRBJ1-4, with D perhaps TRBD1 (5 bases). Germline CDR1 is SGHRS and CDR2 is YFSETQ. The V end was cut by 1 base, the J end by 3 bases, with 7 bases between. The CDR3 contains 14 residues.

This clonotype has just a few counts. The V call is TRBV28, the J call TRBJ1-2, with a tentative D call TRBD1 (6 bases). The CDR3 is 14 amino acids. Germline-derived CDR1 and CDR2 are MDHEN and SYDVKM. Trimming shortened V by 6 bases and J by 1 base, and 12 bases separated the two germline ends. CDR3 sequence: CASRTGWSNYGYTF. The CDR3 DNA follows: TGTGCCAGCAGAACAGGGTGGAGTAACTATGGCTACACCTTC.

In its sample, this clonotype was seen a few times. The CDR3 sequence: CSAIGLAGRSYNEQFF. The CDR3 DNA is TGCAGTGCGATAGGACTAGCGGGGCGATCCTACAATGAGCAGTTCTTC. The gene calls are TRBV20-1 and TRBJ2-1, with 12 positions matching TRBD2. The CDR3 runs to 16 residues. V was pared by 6 bases and J by 1 base, with 7 bases of the junction left unmatched. CDR1 DFQATT and CDR2 SNEGSKA come from the germline V gene (reference sequence).

The DNA of the CDR3 is TGTGCCAGCAGTCGACAGGGTCTTGAGCAGTTCTTC. It yields the protein CASSRQGLEQFF. The chain couples TRBV3-1 to TRBJ2-1; 7 bases are a match to TRBD1. V lost 6 bases, J lost 9 bases, and 5 bases stayed unmatched. Germline V gene data show CDR1 as LGHDT and CDR2 as YNNKEL (reference sequence). The CDR3 consists of 12 residues.